Each of the 15 T cell receptor beta chains below was sequenced from the same sample in a study of vaccination and CD4 T cells after COVID-19. Regarding treatment: roughly 10-day PBMC culture with coronavirus spike peptide pools or control peptides (ViraFEST assay). The assay that was used to sequence DNA from cultured CD4+ T cells was the Oncomine TCR Beta short-read assay. One entry per CDR3 protein results from TCRdb running MiXCR on the PCR reads. The sample lists roughly 13,000 distinct CDR3 sequences, roughly 26% occurring once. These receptors have no known antigen. The sample here was CD4+ T cells from blood, cultured in vitro, taken after SARS-CoV-2 vaccination. These receptors all stem from a human donor who had recovered from COVID-19.

The sample holds a few counts of this clonotype. V gene TRBV20-1 combines with J gene TRBJ2-7, with TRBD2 matching over 11 bases. CDR3 length equals 14 residues. Germline loops: CDR1 DFQATT, CDR2 SNEGSKA (reference sequence). V trimming: 6 bases; J trimming: 3 bases; junction bases outside the gene matches: 7. CDR3 in amino acids: CSASQTSGIYEQYF. The CDR3 DNA follows: TGCAGTGCAAGCCAGACTAGCGGGATCTACGAGCAGTACTTC.

V gene TRBV4-1 combines with J gene TRBJ2-4; 9 bases agree with TRBD1. This CDR3 region has 17 residues. Germline lookup yields CDR1 MGHRA and CDR2 YSYEKL. J gave up 3 bases and V 1 base, and 7 bases lay outside the gene matches. This CDR3 is CASSQGRDREVKNIQYF. The DNA for the CDR3 is TGCGCCAGCAGCCAAGGCCGGGACAGGGAGGTCAAAAACATTCAGTACTTC.

The rearrangement uses TRBV5-4 and TRBJ2-3, with TRBD2 matching 7 bases. The CDR3 covers 15 residues. The germline CDR1 and CDR2 sequences are SGHNT and YYREEE (reference sequence). With V trimmed by 3 bases and J by 1 base, 5 bases remained unmatched. CDR3: CASSSRLARTDTQYF. CDR3 DNA: TGTGCCAGCAGCTCAAGACTAGCCCGCACAGATACGCAGTATTTT.

The rearrangement links TRBV7-3 to TRBJ2-2, with D uncertain. CDR1 and CDR2 from the germline V gene are SGHTA and FQGTGA. V dropped 2 bases and J dropped 0 bases, with 7 bases sitting between them. This CDR3 is built from 15 residues. As DNA, the CDR3 is TGTGCCAGCAGCTTAGGACCCGCGAACACCGGGGAGCTGTTTTTT. Residues: CASSLGPANTGELFF.

This clonotype was counted a few times. One end of the junction does not line up with germline, which may come from a read error. CDR3 amino acids: CASSLDAGPQLF. In DNA form, the CDR3 reads TGTGCCAGCAGCTTGGATGCAGGGCCGCAATTATTT. This chain joins TRBV5-4 and TRBJ1-1; D is possibly TRBD1 (5 bases). Germline values: CDR1 SGHNT, CDR2 YYREEE (reference sequence). This CDR3 region has 12 residues. Full variable domain (rest looked up from reference TRBV5-4 and TRBJ1-1): ETGVTQSPTHLIKTRGQQVTLRCSSQSGHNTVSWYQQALGQGPQFIFQYYREEENGRGNFPPRFSGLQFPNYSSELNVNALELDDSALYLCASSLDAGPQLFGQGTRLTVV.

The chain joins TRBV5-1 to TRBJ2-5; TRBD2 matches 12 bases. The length of the CDR3 is 17 residues. V was clipped by 2 bases and J by 5 bases; unmatched bases: 10. From germline, CDR1 is SGHRS and CDR2 YFSETQ. CDR3 in amino acids: CASSFLAGGASRETQYF. CDR3 DNA sequence: TGCGCCAGCAGCTTTCTAGCGGGAGGGGCGTCGAGGGAGACCCAGTACTTC.

The table lists this clonotype with a few counts. V and J are TRBV7-2 and TRBJ2-2, with 10 bases fitting TRBD2. Germline lookup yields CDR1 SGHTA and CDR2 FQGNSA. The CDR3 contains 15 residues. J was trimmed by 10 bases and V by 3 bases; bases with no gene match: 8. CDR3 protein: CASSLGLAPPPELFF. In DNA form, the CDR3 reads TGTGCCAGCAGCTTGGGACTAGCGCCCCCCCCGGAGCTGTTTTTT. The complete variable domain, with remaining parts taken from reference TRBV7-2 and TRBJ2-2, reads GAGVSQSPSNKVTEKGKDVELRCDPISGHTALYWYRQSLGQGLEFLIYFQGNSAPDKSGLPSDRFSAERTGGSVSTLTIQRTQQEDSAVYLCASSLGLAPPPELFFGEGSRLTVL.

The V gene is TRBV6-2 or TRBV6-3, the J gene TRBJ1-6; D unresolved. Germline V gene sequence: CDR1 MNHEY, CDR2 SVGEGT. The length of the CDR3 is 18 residues. V lost 5 bases to trimming and J lost 0 bases, with 17 bases between them. CDR3 sequence (DNA): TGTGCCAGCAGTCCTACTGGTGTCCGGAGCTCCTATAATTCACCCCTCCACTTT. It encodes CASSPTGVRSSYNSPLHF.

The V call is TRBV29-1, the J call TRBJ2-4; a possible D gene is TRBD2 (5 bases). There are 12 residues in the CDR3. Per germline, CDR1 SQVTM and CDR2 ANQGSEA. V was shortened by 4 bases and J by 1 base, with 5 bases between the two germline ends. CDR3 bases: TGCAGCGTTGGAGGGGCCAAAAACATTCAGTACTTC. Translating it yields CSVGGAKNIQYF.

This clonotype was seen a few times. V usage is TRBV6-4 and J usage is TRBJ2-7; 9 nucleotides align to TRBD2. The trim removed 6 bases at V and 2 bases at J, leaving 11 bases unmatched. Germline CDR1 reads MRHNA; CDR2 reads SNTAGT. CDR3 size: 16 residues. In DNA form, the CDR3 reads TGTGCCAGCAGGGACCACTTGCGGGGGGGAGCCTACGAGCAGTACTTC. It encodes CASRDHLRGGAYEQYF.

The table lists this clonotype with a few counts. The V and J genes are TRBV6-1 and TRBJ2-4; 7 bases are shared with TRBD1. J gave up 0 bases and V 6 bases, and 8 bases lay outside the gene matches. CDR1 is MNHNS, CDR2 SASEGT, per germline. The CDR3 length is 16 residues. The CDR3 loop reads CASRSPGGRAKNIQYF. The CDR3 bases are TGTGCCAGCAGGTCACCAGGGGGAAGAGCCAAAAACATTCAGTACTTC.

J is TRBJ1-6 and V is TRBV6-1; TRBD1 matches 7 bases. J gave up 0 bases and V 6 bases, and 5 bases lay outside the gene matches. Germline lookup yields CDR1 MNHNS and CDR2 SASEGT. The CDR3 extends over 16 amino acids. The CDR3 protein is CASSGTASSYNSPLHF. DNA of the CDR3: TGTGCCAGCAGCGGGACAGCGAGCTCCTATAATTCACCCCTCCACTTT.

The genes are TRBV7-2 and TRBJ1-4, with D possibly being TRBD1 (5 bases). V lost 4 bases to trimming and J lost 8 bases, with 17 bases between them. Germline V lookup: CDR1 SGHTA, CDR2 FQGNSA. This CDR3 spans 15 amino acids. CDR3 in DNA: TGTGCCAGCAGCTCAACGGGGCAGGGAACGGAAAAACTGTTTTTT. The encoded protein is CASSSTGQGTEKLFF.

V usage is TRBV7-2 and J usage is TRBJ2-1; D unclear. CDR1 SGHTA and CDR2 FQGNSA come from the germline V gene. The CDR3 is 13 amino acids. Deletions cut 3 bases from V and 1 base from J, with 4 bases between. The CDR3 DNA is TGTGCCAGCAGCTTTGAATCCTACAATGAGCAGTTCTTC. Encoded protein: CASSFESYNEQFF. Based on the CDR3 plus reference TRBV7-2 and TRBJ2-1, the full variable domain is GAGVSQSPSNKVTEKGKDVELRCDPISGHTALYWYRQSLGQGLEFLIYFQGNSAPDKSGLPSDRFSAERTGGSVSTLTIQRTQQEDSAVYLCASSFESYNEQFFGPGTRLTVL.

This clonotype was picked up a small number of times. The gene calls are TRBV24-1 and TRBJ2-3; D remains unclear. Trimming left V 3 bases short and J 1 base short, with 10 bases between. This CDR3 is 15 amino acids long. Germline CDR1 reads KGHDR; CDR2 reads SFDVKD. The CDR3 is CATSDPRLGTDTQYF. CDR3 sequence (DNA): TGTGCCACCAGTGATCCGCGGCTAGGCACAGATACGCAGTATTTT.